What follows describes a single T cell receptor (beta chain). At one end the junction does not follow the germline gene, possibly because of a read error. This record comes from a study of blood T cell repertoires in COVID-19. As for the study in general: Italy, Spain and the United States were the sources of the convalescent and acute COVID-19 samples. Sources were T cells, B-cell-depleted T cells, or PBMCs; the material itself was cDNA or gDNA.

Produced via immunoSEQ multiplex PCR; TCRdb's table is partial and in-frame only. In the table there are 250,000 to 300,000 clones, 89% of which are singletons. Germline V gives CDR1 SGHVS, CDR2 FQNEAQ. This CDR3 has 14 residues. The chain employs TRBV7-8 and TRBJ2-7; TRBD1 might be the D (5 bases). This TCR derives from a man aged 45 to 65 with acute or convalescent COVID-19. Sequenced input: peripheral blood. The CDR3 DNA follows: TGTGCCAGCAGCTTAAGTGACAGTGCCGTAGTAGGGGACTTC. Amino acids: CASSLSDSAVVGDF.